This T cell receptor (beta chain) stems from a study of T-cell reconstitution after alpha-beta-depleted transplantation in children. Many counts were recorded for this clonotype. Construction of the TCRbeta library involved unique molecular identifiers. A single record per CDR3 protein comes from TCRdb applying MiXCR to the PCR reads. The sample lists about 610,000 distinct CDR3 sequences, over 9.5% seen once, with less than 5% in the top ten. CDR1 LGHNA and CDR2 YSLEER come from the germline V gene. CDR3 length: 15 residues. The V segment lost 0 bases and the J segment 5 bases; nucleotides outside the gene matches: 6.

The source of this sequence is a human donor who donated a stem cell graft to a child with acute myeloid leukemia. The chain joins TRBV4-3 to TRBJ1-1; 7 bases match TRBD1. Specimen: PBMCs from the stem cell graft donor, collected from the stem cell graft. The DNA for the CDR3 is TGCGCCAGCAGCCAAGATTACAGGGGTAATACTGAAGCTTTCTTT. It yields the protein CASSQDYRGNTEAFF.